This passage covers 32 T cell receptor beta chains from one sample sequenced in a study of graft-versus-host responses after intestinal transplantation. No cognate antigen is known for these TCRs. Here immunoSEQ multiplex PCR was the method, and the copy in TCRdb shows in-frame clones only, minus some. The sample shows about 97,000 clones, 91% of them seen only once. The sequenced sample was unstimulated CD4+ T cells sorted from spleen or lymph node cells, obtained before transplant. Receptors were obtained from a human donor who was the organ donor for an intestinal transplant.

As DNA, the CDR3 is TGTGCCAGCAGCGCACAGGGATACACAGATACGCAGTATTTT. It yields the protein CASSAQGYTDTQYF. V and J are TRBV9 and TRBJ2-3, with D maybe TRBD1 (6 bases). The V end lost 3 bases, the J end lost 2 bases, and 10 bases lay between the germline ends. Germline values: CDR1 SGDLS, CDR2 YYNGEE. This CDR3 has 14 residues.

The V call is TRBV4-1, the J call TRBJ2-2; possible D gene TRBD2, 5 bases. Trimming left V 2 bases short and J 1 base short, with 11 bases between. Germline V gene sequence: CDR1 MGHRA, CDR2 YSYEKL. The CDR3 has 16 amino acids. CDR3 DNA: TGCGCCAGCAGCCAATTTAGAGCGGAGAACACCGGGGAGCTGTTTTTT. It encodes CASSQFRAENTGELFF.

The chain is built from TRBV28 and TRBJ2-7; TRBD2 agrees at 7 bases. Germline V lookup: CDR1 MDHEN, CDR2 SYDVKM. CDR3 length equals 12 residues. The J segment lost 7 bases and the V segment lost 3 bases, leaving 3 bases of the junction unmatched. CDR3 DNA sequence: TGTGCCAGCAGTTTGCCGGGGGGTGAGCAGTACTTC. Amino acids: CASSLPGGEQYF.

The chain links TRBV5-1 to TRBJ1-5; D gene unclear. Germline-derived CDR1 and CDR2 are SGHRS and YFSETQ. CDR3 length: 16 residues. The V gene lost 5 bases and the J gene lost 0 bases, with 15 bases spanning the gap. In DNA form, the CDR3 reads TGCGCCAGCAGATTTGCAGCATACTATAGCAATCAGCCCCAGCATTTT. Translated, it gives CASRFAAYYSNQPQHF.

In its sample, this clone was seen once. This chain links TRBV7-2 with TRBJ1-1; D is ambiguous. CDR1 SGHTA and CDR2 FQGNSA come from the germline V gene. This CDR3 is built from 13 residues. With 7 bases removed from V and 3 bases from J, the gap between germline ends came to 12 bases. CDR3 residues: CASTTYLDTEAFF. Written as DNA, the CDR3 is TGTGCCAGCACCACTTACTTGGACACTGAAGCTTTCTTT.

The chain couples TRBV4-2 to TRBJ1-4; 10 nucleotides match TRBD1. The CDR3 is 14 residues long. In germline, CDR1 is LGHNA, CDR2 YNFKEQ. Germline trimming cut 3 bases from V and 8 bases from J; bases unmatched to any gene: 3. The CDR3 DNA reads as TGTGCCAGCAGCCAGGGGACAGGGGTGGAAAAACTGTTTTTT. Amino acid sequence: CASSQGTGVEKLFF.

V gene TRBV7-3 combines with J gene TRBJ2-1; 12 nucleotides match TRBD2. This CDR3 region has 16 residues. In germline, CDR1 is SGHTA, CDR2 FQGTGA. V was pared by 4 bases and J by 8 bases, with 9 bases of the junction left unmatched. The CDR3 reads CASSWTPGLAGDEQFF. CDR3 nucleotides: TGTGCCAGCAGCTGGACCCCGGGACTAGCGGGTGATGAGCAGTTCTTC.

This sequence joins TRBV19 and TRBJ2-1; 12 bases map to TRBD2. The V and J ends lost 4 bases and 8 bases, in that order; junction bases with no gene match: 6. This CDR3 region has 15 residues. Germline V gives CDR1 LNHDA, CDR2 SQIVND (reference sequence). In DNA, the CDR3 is TGTGCCAGTAGTACTACTAGCGGGGGGAGACATGAGCAGTTCTTC. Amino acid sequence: CASSTTSGGRHEQFF.

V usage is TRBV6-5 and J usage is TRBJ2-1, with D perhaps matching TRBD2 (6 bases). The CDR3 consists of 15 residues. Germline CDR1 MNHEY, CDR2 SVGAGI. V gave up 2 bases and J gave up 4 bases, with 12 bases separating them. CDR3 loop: CASSYGLAGYNEQFF. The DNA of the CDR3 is TGTGCCAGCAGTTACGGTCTGGCGGGGTACAATGAGCAGTTCTTC.

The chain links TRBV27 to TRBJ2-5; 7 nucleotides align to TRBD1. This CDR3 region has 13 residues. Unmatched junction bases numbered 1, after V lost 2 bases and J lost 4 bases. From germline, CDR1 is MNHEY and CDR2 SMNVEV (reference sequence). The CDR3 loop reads CASSLNRGETQYF. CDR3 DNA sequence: TGTGCCAGCAGTTTAAACAGGGGAGAGACCCAGTACTTC.

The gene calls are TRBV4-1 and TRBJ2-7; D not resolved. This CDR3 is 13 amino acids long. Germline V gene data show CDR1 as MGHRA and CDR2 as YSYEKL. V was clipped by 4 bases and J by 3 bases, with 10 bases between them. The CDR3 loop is CASSRQVDYEQYF. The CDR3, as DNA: TGCGCCAGCAGCCGGCAGGTGGACTACGAGCAGTACTTC.

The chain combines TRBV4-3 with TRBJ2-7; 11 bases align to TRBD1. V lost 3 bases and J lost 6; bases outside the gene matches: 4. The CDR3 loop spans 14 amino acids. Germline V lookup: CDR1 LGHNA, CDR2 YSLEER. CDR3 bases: TGCGCCAGCAGCCAGGACAGGGGGCCGGGCGAGCAGTACTTC. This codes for CASSQDRGPGEQYF.

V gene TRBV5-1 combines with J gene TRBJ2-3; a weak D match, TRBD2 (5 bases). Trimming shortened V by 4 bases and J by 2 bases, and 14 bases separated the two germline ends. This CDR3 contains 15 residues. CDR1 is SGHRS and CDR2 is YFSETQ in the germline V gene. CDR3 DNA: TGCGCCAGCAGCCCTGGACTTGAGGTCACAGATACGCAGTATTTT. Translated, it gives CASSPGLEVTDTQYF.

CDR3 loop: CASGLGRGQPQHF. CDR3 DNA sequence: TGTGCTAGTGGTTTGGGGCGGGGTCAGCCCCAGCATTTT. The chain recombines TRBV12-5 with TRBJ1-5, with no clear D. The CDR3 extends over 13 amino acids. Germline CDR1 LGHNT, CDR2 FRNRAP. Trimming left V 1 base short and J 6 bases short, with 7 bases between.

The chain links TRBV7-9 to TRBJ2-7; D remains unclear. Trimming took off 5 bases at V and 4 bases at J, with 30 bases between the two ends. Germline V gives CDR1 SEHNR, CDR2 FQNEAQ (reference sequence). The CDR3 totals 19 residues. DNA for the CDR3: TGTGCCAGCAGCCACCAGCGACCGGGTACCTTACTTTTTAGGTACGAGCAGTACTTC. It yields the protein CASSHQRPGTLLFRYEQYF.

CDR3 residues: CASSRDSNQPQHF. The CDR3 DNA follows: TGTGCCAGCAGCCGAGATAGCAATCAGCCCCAGCATTTT. This sequence joins TRBV2 and TRBJ1-5; no reliable D call. Trimming left V 6 bases short and J 0 bases short, with 6 bases between. Germline V lookup: CDR1 SNHLY, CDR2 FYNNEI. CDR3 length: 13 amino acids.

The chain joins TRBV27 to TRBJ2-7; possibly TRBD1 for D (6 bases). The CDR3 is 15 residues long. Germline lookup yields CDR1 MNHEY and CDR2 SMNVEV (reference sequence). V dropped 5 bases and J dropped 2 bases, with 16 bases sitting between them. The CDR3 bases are TGTGCCAGCAGTAAACAGGGTGTTGTACCCTACGAGCAGTACTTC. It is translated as CASSKQGVVPYEQYF.

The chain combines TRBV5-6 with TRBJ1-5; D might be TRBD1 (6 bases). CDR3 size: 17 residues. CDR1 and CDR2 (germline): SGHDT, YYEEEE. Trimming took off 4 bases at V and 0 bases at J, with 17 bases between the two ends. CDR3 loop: CASSPPRGGLSNQPQHF. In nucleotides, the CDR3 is TGTGCCAGCAGCCCGCCCAGGGGAGGGCTTAGCAATCAGCCCCAGCATTTT.

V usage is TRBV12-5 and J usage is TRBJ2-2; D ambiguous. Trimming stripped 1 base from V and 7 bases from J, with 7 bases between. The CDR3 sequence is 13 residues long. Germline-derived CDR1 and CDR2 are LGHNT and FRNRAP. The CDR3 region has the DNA TGTGCTAGTGGTTTGGGGGCAGGCGGGGAGCTGTTTTTT. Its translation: CASGLGAGGELFF.

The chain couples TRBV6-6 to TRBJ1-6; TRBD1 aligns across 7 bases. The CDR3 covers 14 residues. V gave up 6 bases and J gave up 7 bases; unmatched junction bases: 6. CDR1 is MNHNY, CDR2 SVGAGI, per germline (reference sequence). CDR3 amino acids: CASSPDRVNSPLHF. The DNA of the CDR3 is TGTGCCAGCAGCCCCGACAGGGTCAATTCACCCCTCCACTTT.

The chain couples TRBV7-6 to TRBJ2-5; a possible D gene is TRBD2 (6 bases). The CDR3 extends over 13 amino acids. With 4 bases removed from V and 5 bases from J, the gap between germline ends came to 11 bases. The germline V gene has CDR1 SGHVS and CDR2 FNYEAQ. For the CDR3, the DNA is TGTGCCAGCAGCTGGGACTCAGGGGAGACCCAGTACTTC. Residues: CASSWDSGETQYF.

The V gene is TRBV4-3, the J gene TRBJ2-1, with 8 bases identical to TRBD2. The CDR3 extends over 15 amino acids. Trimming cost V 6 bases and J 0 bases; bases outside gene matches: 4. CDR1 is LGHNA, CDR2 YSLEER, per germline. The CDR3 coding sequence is TGCGCCAGCAGGGGCGGGGGGTTCTCCTACAATGAGCAGTTCTTC. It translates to CASRGGGFSYNEQFF.

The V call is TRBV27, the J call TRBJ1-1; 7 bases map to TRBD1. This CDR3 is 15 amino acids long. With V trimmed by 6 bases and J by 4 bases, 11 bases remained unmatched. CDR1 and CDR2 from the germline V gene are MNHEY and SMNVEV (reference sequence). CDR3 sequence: CASSKLTGRFTEAFF. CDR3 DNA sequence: TGTGCCAGCAGCAAGCTGACAGGGAGGTTCACTGAAGCTTTCTTT.

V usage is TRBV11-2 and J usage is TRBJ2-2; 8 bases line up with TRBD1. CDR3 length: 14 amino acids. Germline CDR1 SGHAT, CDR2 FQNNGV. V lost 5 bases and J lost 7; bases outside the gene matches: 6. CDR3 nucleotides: TGTGCCAGCAGCCCGCGACAGGGGATCGGGGAGCTGTTTTTT. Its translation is CASSPRQGIGELFF. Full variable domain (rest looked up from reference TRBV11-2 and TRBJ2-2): EAGVAQSPRYKIIEKRQSVAFWCNPISGHATLYWYQQILGQGPKLLIQFQNNGVVDDSQLPKDRFSAERLKGVDSTLKIQPAKLEDSAVYLCASSPRQGIGELFFGEGSRLTVL.

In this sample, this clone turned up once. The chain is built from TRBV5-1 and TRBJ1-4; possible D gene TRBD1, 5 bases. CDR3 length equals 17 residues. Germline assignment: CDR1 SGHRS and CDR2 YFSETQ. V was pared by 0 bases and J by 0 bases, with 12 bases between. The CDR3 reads CASSLAKGVSTNEKLFF. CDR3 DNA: TGCGCCAGCAGCTTGGCCAAAGGGGTTTCAACTAATGAAAAACTGTTTTTT.

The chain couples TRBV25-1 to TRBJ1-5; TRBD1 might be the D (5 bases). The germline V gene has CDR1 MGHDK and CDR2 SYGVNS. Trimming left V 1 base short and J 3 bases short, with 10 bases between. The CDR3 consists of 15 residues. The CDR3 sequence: CASSESRAPNQPQHF. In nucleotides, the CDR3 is TGTGCCAGCAGTGAATCCAGGGCACCCAATCAGCCCCAGCATTTT.

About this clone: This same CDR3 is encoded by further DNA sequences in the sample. CDR3 region: CASSYVGGNSPLHF. Here the CDR3 DNA reads TGTGCCAGCAGTTACGTCGGGGGAAATTCACCCCTCCACTTT. The chain joins TRBV6-5 to TRBJ1-6, with TRBD1 as a possible D gene (5 bases). There are 14 residues in the CDR3. Trimming shortened V by 2 bases and J by 7 bases, and 9 bases separated the two germline ends. In germline, CDR1 is MNHEY, CDR2 SVGAGI.

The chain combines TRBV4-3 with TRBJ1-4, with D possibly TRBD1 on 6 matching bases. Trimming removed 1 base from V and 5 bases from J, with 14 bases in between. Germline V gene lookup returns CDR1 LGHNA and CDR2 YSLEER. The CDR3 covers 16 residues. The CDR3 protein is CASSQGGQGPNEKLFF. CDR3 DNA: TGCGCCAGCAGCCAAGGTGGTCAGGGGCCGAATGAAAAACTGTTTTTT.

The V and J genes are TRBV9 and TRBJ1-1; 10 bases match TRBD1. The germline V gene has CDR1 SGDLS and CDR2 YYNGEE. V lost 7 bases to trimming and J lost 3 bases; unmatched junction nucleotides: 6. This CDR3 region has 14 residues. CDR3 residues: CASSRGQGYTEAFF. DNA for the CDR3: TGTGCCAGCTCCCGGGGACAGGGGTACACTGAAGCTTTCTTT.

The CDR3 DNA is TGCGCCAGCAGCCAAGTTTCCGGGACAGTGAACACTGAAGCTTTCTTT. Residues: CASSQVSGTVNTEAFF. The chain is built from TRBV4-1 and TRBJ1-1; 7 bases line up with TRBD1. V lost 1 base and J lost 0; bases outside the gene matches: 5. CDR1 and CDR2 from the germline V gene are MGHRA and YSYEKL. CDR3 length: 16 residues.

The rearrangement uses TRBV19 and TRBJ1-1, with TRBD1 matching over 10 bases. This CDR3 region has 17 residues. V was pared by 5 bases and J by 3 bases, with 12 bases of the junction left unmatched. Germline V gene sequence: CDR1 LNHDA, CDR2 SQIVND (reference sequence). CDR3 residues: CASSPQGQGRWHTEAFF. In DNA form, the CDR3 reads TGTGCCAGTAGTCCCCAGGGACAGGGGAGGTGGCACACTGAAGCTTTCTTT.

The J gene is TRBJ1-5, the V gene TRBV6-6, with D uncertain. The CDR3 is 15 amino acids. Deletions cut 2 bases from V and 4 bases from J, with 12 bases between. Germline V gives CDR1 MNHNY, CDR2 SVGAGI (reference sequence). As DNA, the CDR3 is TGTGCCAGCAGTTACGCAGGCGTCCGGAATCAGCCCCAGCATTTT. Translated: CASSYAGVRNQPQHF.